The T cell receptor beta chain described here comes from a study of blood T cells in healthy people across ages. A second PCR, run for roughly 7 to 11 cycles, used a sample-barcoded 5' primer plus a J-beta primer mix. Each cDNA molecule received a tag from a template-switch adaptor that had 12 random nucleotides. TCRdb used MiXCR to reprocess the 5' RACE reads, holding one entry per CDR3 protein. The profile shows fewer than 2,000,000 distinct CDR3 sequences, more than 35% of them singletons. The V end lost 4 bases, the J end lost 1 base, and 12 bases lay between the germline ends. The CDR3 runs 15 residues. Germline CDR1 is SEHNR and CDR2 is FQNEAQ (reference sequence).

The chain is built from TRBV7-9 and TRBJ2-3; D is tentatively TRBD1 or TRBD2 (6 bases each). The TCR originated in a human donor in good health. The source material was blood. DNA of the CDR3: TGTGCCAGCAGCTGGTCTCGGGGGCGCACAGATACGCAGTATTTT. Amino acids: CASSWSRGRTDTQYF.